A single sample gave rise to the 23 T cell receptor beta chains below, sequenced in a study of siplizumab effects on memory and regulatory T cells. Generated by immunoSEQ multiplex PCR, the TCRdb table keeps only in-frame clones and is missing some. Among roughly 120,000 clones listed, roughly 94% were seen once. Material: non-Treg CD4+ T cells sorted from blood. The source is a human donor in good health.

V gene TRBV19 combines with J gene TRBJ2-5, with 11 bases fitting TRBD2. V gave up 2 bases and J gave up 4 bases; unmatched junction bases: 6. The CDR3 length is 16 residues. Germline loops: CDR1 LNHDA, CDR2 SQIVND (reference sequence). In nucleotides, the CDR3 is TGTGCCAGTAGTATATGGCTAGCGGGGGGAGGAGAGACCCAGTACTTC. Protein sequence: CASSIWLAGGGETQYF. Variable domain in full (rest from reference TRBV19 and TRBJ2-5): DGGITQSPKYLFRKEGQNVTLSCEQNLNHDAMYWYRQDPGQGLRLIYYSQIVNDFQKGDIAEGYSVSREKKESFPLTVTSAQKNPTAFYLCASSIWLAGGGETQYFGPGTRLLVL.

Here the CDR3 DNA reads TGTGCCAGCAGTCGACAGGGGGCGCAGACCACTGAAGCTTTCTTT. Translating gives CASSRQGAQTTEAFF. The rearrangement uses TRBV6-5 and TRBJ1-1; 10 nucleotides match TRBD1. The CDR3 is 15 amino acids. CDR1 is MNHEY and CDR2 is SVGAGI in the germline V gene. V lost 5 bases to trimming and J lost 4 bases; unmatched junction nucleotides: 7.

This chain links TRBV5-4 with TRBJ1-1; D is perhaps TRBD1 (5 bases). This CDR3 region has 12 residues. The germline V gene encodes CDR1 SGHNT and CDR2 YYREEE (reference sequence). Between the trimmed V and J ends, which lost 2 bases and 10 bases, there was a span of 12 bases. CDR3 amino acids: CASSFDSLVAFF. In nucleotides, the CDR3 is TGTGCCAGCAGCTTCGACAGCCTTGTAGCTTTCTTT.

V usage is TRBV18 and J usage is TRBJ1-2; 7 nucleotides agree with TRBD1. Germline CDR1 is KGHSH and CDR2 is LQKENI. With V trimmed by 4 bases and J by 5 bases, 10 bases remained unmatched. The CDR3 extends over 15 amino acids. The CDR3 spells CASSLLGDRRYGYTF. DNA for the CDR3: TGTGCCAGCTCACTTCTGGGGGACAGACGATATGGCTACACCTTC.

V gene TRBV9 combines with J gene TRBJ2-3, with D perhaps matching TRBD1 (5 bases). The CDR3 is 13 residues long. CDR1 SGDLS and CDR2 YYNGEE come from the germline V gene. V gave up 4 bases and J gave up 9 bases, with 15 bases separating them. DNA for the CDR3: TGTGCCAGCAGCACCGACAGTTCTGTAACGCAGTATTTT. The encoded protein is CASSTDSSVTQYF. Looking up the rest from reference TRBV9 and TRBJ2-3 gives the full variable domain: DSGVTQTPKHLITATGQRVTLRCSPRSGDLSVYWYQQSLDQGLQFLIQYYNGEERAKGNILERFSAQQFPDLHSELNLSSLELGDSALYFCASSTDSSVTQYFGPGTRLTVL.

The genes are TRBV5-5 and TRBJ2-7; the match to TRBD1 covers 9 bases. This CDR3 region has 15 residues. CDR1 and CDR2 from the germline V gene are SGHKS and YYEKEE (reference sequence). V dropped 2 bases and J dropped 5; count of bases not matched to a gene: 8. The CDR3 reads CASSLGTGSLNEQYF. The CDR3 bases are TGTGCCAGCAGCTTAGGGACAGGGAGCCTCAACGAGCAGTACTTC.

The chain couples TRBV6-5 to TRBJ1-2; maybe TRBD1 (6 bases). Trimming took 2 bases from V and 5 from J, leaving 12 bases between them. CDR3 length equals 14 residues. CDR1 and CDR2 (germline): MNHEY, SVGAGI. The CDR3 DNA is TGTGCCAGCAGTTACGGGACGGGGGCGTATGGCTACACCTTC. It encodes CASSYGTGAYGYTF.

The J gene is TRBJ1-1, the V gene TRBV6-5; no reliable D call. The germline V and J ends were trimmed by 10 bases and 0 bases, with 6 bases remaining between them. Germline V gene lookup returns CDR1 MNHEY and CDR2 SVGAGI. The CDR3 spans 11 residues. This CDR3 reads CATQLNTEAFF. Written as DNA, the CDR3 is TGTGCCACCCAGCTGAACACTGAAGCTTTCTTT.

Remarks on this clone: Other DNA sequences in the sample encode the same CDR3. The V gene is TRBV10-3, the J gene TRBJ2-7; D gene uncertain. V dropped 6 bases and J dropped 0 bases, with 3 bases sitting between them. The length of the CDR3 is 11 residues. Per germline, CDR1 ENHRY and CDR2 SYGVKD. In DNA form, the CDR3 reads TGTGCCATCAGCTCCTCCTACGAGCAGTACTTC. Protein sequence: CAISSSYEQYF.

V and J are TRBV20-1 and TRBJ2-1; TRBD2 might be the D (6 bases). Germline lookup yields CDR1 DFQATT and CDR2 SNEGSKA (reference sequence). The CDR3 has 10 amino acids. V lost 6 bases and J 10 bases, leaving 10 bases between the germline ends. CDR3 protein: CSAWEVEQFF. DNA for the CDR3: TGCAGTGCCTGGGAGGTGGAGCAGTTCTTC.

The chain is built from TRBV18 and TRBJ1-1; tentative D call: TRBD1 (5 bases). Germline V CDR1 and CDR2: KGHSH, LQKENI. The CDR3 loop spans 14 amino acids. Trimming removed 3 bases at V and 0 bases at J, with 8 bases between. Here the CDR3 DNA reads TGTGCCAGCTCACCTCGACAGATGAACACTGAAGCTTTCTTT. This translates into CASSPRQMNTEAFF.

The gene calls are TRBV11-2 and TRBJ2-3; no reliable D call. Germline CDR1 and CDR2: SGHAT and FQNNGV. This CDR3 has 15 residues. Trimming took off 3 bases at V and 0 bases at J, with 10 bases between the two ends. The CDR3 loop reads CASSFPQVSTDTQYF. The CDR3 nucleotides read TGTGCCAGCAGCTTCCCCCAGGTTAGCACAGATACGCAGTATTTT.

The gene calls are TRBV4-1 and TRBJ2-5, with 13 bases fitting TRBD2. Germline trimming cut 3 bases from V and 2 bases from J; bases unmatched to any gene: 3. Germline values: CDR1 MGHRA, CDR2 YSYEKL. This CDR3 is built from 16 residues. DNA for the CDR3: TGCGCCAGCAGCCAGCCGGGACTAGCGGGGCAAGAGACCCAGTACTTC. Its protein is CASSQPGLAGQETQYF.

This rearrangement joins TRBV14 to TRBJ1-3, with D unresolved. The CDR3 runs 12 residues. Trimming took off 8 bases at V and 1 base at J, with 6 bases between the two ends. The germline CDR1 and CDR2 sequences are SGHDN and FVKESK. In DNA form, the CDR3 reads TGTGCCAGCCGAGCGTCTGGAAACACCATATATTTT. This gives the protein CASRASGNTIYF.

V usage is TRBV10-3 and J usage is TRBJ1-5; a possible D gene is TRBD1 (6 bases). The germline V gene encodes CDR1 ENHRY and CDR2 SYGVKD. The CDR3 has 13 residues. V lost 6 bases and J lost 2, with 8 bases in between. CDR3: CAIRGGGNQPQHF. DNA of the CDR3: TGTGCCATCAGAGGGGGGGGCAATCAGCCCCAGCATTTT.

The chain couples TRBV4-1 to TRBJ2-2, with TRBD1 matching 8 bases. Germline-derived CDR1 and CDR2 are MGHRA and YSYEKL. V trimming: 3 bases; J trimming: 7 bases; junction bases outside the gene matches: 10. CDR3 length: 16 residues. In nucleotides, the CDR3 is TGCGCCAGCAGCCAGGCCGACAGGGGCCAGGGCGGGGAGCTGTTTTTT. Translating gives CASSQADRGQGGELFF.

The CDR3 sequence: CASSLGGLAGGEETQYF. CDR3 DNA sequence: TGTGCCAGCAGCTTGGGGGGACTAGCGGGAGGTGAAGAGACCCAGTACTTC. The V call is TRBV5-8, the J call TRBJ2-5, with 15 nucleotides matching TRBD2. Germline CDR1 SGHTS, CDR2 YDEGEE. The CDR3 runs to 17 residues. V was clipped by 0 bases and J by 3 bases; unmatched bases: 3.

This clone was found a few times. This CDR3 is CASGGSGNTGELFF. The CDR3 DNA reads TGTGCCAGCGGGGGTAGCGGGAACACCGGGGAGCTGTTTTTT. The rearrangement links TRBV2 to TRBJ2-2; tentative D call: TRBD2 (6 bases). The CDR3 consists of 14 residues. The V end was cut by 8 bases, the J end by 1 base, with 11 bases between. CDR1 is SNHLY, CDR2 FYNNEI, per germline.

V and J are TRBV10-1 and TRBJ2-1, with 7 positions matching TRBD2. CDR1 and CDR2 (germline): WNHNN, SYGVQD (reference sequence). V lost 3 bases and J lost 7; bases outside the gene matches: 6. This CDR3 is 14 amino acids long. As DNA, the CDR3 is TGCGCCAGCAGTGACGGGGGAGGGAGAAATGAGCAGTTCTTC. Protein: CASSDGGGRNEQFF.

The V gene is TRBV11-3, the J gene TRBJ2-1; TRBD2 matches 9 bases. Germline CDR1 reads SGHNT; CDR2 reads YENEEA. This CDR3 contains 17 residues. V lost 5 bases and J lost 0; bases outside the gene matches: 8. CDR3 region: CASSPSYSGGSYNEQFF. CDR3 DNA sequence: TGTGCCAGCAGCCCCTCTTATAGCGGGGGCTCCTACAATGAGCAGTTCTTC.

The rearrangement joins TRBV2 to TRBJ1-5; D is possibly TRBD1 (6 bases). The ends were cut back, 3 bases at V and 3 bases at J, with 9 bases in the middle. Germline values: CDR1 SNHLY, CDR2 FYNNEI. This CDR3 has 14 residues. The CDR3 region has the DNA TGTGCCAGCAGTGAGCGGGGGCTCAATCAGCCCCAGCATTTT. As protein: CASSERGLNQPQHF.

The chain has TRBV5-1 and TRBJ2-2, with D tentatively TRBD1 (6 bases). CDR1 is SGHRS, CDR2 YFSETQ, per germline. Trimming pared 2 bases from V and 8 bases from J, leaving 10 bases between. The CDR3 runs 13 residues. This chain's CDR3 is CASSFGGTGELFF. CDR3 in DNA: TGCGCCAGCAGCTTCGGTGGGACAGGGGAGCTGTTTTTT.

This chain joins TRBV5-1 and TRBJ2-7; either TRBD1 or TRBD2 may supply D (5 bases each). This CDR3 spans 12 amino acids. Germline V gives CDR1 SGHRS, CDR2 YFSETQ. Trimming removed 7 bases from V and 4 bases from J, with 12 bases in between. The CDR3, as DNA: TGCGCCAGCGGGGCAGGGAGTTACGAGCAGTACTTC. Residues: CASGAGSYEQYF.